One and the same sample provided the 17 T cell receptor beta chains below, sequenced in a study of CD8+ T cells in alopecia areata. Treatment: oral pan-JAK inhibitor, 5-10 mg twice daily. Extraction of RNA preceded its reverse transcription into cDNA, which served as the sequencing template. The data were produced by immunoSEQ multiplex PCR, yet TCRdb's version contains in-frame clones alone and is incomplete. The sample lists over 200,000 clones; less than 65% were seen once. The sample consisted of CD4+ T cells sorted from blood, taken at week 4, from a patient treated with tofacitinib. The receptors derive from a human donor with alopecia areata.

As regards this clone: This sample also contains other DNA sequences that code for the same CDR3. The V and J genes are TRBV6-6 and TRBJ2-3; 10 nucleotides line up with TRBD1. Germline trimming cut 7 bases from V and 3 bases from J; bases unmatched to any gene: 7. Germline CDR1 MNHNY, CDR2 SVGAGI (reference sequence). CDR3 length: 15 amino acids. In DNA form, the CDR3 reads TGTGCCAGCACCGACCGGGACAGGGGTACAGATACGCAGTATTTT. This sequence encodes CASTDRDRGTDTQYF.

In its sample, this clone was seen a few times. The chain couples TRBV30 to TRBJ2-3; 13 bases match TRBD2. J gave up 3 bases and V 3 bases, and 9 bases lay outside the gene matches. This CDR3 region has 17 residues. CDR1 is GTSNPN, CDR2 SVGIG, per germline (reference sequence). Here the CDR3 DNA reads TGTGCCTGGAGCCCCGGGCGGACTAGCGGGGGAACAGATACGCAGTATTTT. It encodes CAWSPGRTSGGTDTQYF.

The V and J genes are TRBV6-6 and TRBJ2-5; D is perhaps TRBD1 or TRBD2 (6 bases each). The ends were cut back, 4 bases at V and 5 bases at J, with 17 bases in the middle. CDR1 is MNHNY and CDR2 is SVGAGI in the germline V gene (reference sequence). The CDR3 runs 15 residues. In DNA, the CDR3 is TGTGCCAGCAGTTCCGGGGGCGCCCCGGGGGAGACCCAGTACTTC. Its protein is CASSSGGAPGETQYF.

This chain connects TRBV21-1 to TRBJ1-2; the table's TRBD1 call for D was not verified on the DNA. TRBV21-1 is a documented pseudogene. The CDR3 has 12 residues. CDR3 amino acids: CASSKIPDGYTF. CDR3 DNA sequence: TGTGCCAGCAGCAAAATACCAGATGGCTACACCTTC.

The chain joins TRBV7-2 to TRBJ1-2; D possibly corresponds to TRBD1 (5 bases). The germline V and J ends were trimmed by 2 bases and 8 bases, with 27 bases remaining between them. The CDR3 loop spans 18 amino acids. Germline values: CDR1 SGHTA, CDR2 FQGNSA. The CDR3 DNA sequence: TGTGCCAGCAGCTTAAGGGGTTCACAGGAGACATTAGGATTCGGCTACACCTTC. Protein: CASSLRGSQETLGFGYTF. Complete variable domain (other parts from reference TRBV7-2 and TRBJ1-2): GAGVSQSPSNKVTEKGKDVELRCDPISGHTALYWYRQSLGQGLEFLIYFQGNSAPDKSGLPSDRFSAERTGGSVSTLTIQRTQQEDSAVYLCASSLRGSQETLGFGYTFGSGTRLTVV.

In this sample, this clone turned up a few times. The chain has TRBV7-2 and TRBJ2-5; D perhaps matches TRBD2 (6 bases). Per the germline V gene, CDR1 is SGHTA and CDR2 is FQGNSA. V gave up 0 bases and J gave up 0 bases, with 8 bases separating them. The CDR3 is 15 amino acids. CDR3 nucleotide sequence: TGTGCCAGCAGCTTAGCTGGGGGGTACCAAGAGACCCAGTACTTC. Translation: CASSLAGGYQETQYF.

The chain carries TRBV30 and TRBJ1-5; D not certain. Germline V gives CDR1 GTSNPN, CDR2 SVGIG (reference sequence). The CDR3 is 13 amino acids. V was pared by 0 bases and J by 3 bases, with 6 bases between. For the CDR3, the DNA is TGTGCCTGGAGTGTATCTACCAATCAGCCCCAGCATTTT. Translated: CAWSVSTNQPQHF.

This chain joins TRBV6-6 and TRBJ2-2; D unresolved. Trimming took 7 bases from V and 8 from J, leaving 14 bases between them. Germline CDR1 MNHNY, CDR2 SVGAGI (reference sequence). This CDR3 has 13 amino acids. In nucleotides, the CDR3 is TGTGCCAGCACCTCACGGGCCGGGGGGGAGCTGTTTTTT. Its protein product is CASTSRAGGELFF.

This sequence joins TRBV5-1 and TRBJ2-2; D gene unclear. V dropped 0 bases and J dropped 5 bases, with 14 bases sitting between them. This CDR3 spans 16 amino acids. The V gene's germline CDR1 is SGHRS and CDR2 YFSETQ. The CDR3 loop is CASSLGMVGATGELFF. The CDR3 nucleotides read TGCGCCAGCAGCTTGGGCATGGTGGGTGCGACCGGGGAGCTGTTTTTT.

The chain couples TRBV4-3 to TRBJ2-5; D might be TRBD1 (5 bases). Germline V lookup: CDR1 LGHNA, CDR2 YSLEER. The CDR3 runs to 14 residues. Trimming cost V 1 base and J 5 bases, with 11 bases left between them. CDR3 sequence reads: CASSQGQPGETQYF. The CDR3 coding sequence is TGCGCCAGCAGCCAAGGACAGCCTGGGGAGACCCAGTACTTC.

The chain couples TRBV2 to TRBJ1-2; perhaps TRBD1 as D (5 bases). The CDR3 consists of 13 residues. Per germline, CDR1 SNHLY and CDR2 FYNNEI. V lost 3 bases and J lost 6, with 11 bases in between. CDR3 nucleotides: TGTGCCAGCAGTGAGGGGCGGCGTCATGGCTACACCTTC. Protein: CASSEGRRHGYTF.

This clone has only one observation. CDR3 residues: CASSPAVAGDSSTDTQYF. CDR3 sequence (DNA): TGTGCCAGCAGCCCGGCGGTAGCGGGGGATTCTAGCACAGATACGCAGTATTTT. The chain links TRBV7-2 to TRBJ2-3; 9 bases map to TRBD2. V lost 5 bases to trimming and J lost 0 bases; unmatched junction nucleotides: 12. This CDR3 has 18 amino acids. Germline CDR1 and CDR2: SGHTA and FQGNSA.

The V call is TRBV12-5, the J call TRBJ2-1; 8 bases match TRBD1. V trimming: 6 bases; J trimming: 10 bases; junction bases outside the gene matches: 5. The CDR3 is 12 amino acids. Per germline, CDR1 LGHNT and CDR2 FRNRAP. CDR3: CASGRTGSEQFF. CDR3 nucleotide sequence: TGTGCTAGTGGACGGACAGGGAGCGAGCAGTTCTTC. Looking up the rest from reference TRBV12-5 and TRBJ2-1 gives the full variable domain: DARVTQTPRHKVTEMGQEVTMRCQPILGHNTVFWYRQTMMQGLELLAYFRNRAPLDDSGMPKDRFSAEMPDATLATLKIQPSEPRDSAVYFCASGRTGSEQFFGPGTRLTVL.

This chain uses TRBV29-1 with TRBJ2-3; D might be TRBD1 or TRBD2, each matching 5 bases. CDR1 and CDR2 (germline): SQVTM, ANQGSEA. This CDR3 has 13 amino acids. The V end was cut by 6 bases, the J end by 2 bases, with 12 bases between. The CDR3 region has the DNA TGCAGCGTCTGGTCCGGGGCCACAGATACGCAGTATTTT. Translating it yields CSVWSGATDTQYF.

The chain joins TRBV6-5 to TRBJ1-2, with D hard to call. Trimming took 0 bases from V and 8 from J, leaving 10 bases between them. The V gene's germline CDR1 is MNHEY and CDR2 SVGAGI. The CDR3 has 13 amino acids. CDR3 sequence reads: CASSYSSGFGYTF. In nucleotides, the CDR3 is TGTGCCAGCAGTTACTCGAGCGGGTTCGGCTACACCTTC.

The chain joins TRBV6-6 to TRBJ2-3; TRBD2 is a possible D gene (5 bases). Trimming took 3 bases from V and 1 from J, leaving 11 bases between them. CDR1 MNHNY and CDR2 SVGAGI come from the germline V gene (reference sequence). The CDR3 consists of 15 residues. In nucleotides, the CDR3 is TGTGCCAGCAGTTATTTGAGCGGCCGCACAGATACGCAGTATTTT. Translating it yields CASSYLSGRTDTQYF.

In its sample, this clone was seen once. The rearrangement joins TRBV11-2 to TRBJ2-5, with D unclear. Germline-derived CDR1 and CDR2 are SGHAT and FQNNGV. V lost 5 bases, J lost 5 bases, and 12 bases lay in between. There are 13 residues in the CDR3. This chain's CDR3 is CASSPGLRETQYF. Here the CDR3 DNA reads TGTGCCAGCAGCCCGGGTCTGCGGGAGACCCAGTACTTC.